In its sample, the clone carrying this TCR beta chain was seen many times. Its antigen is unknown. The germline CDR1 and CDR2 sequences are SSHAT and FNYEAQ (reference sequence). The ends were cut back, 0 bases at V and 4 bases at J, with 9 bases in the middle. This CDR3 is built from 14 residues. This record belongs to a study of T cell repertoires in cytomegalovirus infection. Background on the study: Selected CMV epitopes included recently identified HLA-C-restricted ones as well as well-studied HLA-B-restricted ones. Public TCR beta signatures were indicative of both CMV infection and a matching HLA type.

TCRdb used MiXCR to reprocess the reads, holding one entry per CDR3 protein. The top ten clones hold about 21% of a sample with under 350,000 distinct CDR3 sequences, roughly a fifth of them seen once. General study points: HLA-C-restricted TCR beta clonotypes specific for CMV led the ex vivo response. Carriers of CMV plus the relevant HLA were identified by cumulative public TCR beta family frequency.

The sample in question was cultured PBMCs, obtained from culture after CMV antigen stimulation. The chain joins TRBV7-7 to TRBJ1-1, with D possibly TRBD1 on 5 matching bases. The TCR originated in a human donor in good health (CMV status not recorded). Some clones in this sample may be carry-over from other donors' samples. The CDR3 region is CASSLASGSTEAFF. CDR3 bases: TGTGCCAGCAGCTTAGCCTCAGGGTCCACTGAAGCTTTCTTT.